What follows describes a single T cell receptor beta chain. In the original analysis: Cell counts per sample came from amplifying reference gene primers. The repertoire was sequenced with immunoSEQ multiplex PCR; TCRdb's copy has only in-frame clones and lacks some. That table gives V, J and clone size, and the DNA gave D and trimming. The sample carries about 78,000 clones, about 89% recorded once. This entry comes from a study of blood T cell repertoires in COVID-19. Study context: COVID-19 samples, acute and convalescent, were from the United States, Italy and Spain. Sample material is recorded as cDNA or gDNA derived from T cells, B-cell-depleted T cells, or PBMCs.

Germline V lookup: CDR1 GTSNPN, CDR2 SVGIG (reference sequence). V lost 3 bases to trimming and J lost 6 bases, with 15 bases between them. The CDR3 runs 14 residues. The sample comprised peripheral blood. The V call is TRBV30, the J call TRBJ2-1, with D possibly TRBD2 on 5 matching bases. This sequence originates from a man between 45 and 60 years old with active or convalescent COVID-19. CDR3 DNA sequence: TGTGCCTGGAGCCGAGCAGCCGGAGGCAATGAGCAGTTCTTC. It specifies CAWSRAAGGNEQFF. Filled out from reference TRBV30 and TRBJ2-1, the complete variable domain reads SQTIHQWPATLVQPVGSPLSLECTVEGTSNPNLYWYRQAAGRGLQLLFYSVGIGQISSEVPQNLSASRPQDRQFILSSKKLLLSDSGFYLCAWSRAAGGNEQFFGPGTRLTVL.